This T cell receptor (beta chain) was recovered during a study of cytomegalovirus exposure and HLA in healthy donors (dated by TCRdb to 2016 to 2017). In the study overall: In an earlier analysis of several hundred of the donors, roughly 300 Gb of sequence data and 117 million unique TCR beta sequences from 150 million to 200 million T cells were reported. In addition to the first cohort of about 650 subjects, a separate validation cohort of 130 or so different subjects was used. In a later analysis, previously published TCR beta repertoires from about 640 donors were re-analyzed and high-resolution HLA genotyping was added so that TCR occurrence patterns could be studied. The study used immunosequencing to profile the T cell repertoires of 666 subjects and linked those repertoires to cytomegalovirus serostatus. Across approximately 420 genotyped donors of the cohort, an average of roughly 200,000 unique TCR beta nucleotide sequences per donor were sequenced, and 15% to 20% of those sequences were non-productive. The study aimed to test whether cataloging public T cell receptors could reveal signatures of past pathogen exposure. Donor age, sex, ethnicity and CMV serostatus were compiled alongside the repertoire data. To predict cytomegalovirus infection status, the study brought together high-throughput TCR immunosequencing, statistical association of individual TCRs with disease status, and machine learning. Every discovery cohort repertoire had been produced on one sequencing platform. Rather than drawing on any new phenotypic data, the later analysis identified candidate immune exposures from TCR beta sequences and the way those sequences occurred across donors. Typing coverage varied by locus: about 620-630 donors for A, B, C, DRB1 and DQB1; roughly 520 for DQA1; around 610 for DPA1; under 490 for DPB1. Because of strong linkage in the cohort, roughly five DR-DQ haplotypes were treated as single units for association and clustering. A later genetic analysis took genome-wide SNP genotypes for about 65% of the roughly 670 donors and used that subset as a discovery cohort. An early release that covered some 640 HLA-typed donors contained 250 to 350 gigabases of sequencing data and around 85 million unique TCR sequences. The genetic ancestry cluster associated with self-reported Caucasian donors included 81% of the 398 genotyped donors. HLA typing covered class I and class II loci at four-digit resolution. An earlier analysis of about 620 of the donors applied high-throughput TCR beta sequencing to assess whether each TCR beta V gene segment acted as functional or pseudogenic.

Comment on this clone: What antigen it recognizes has not been identified. No per-base quality is available; no much larger clone lies one base away.

The cohort consisted of 600 or so healthy bone marrow donors. At the time of sampling, all cohort members were nominally healthy, though unrecorded immune exposures were likely present. The donor tested CMV seropositive, placing the donor among the 250 to 350 seropositive members of the cohort. Every donor gave a peripheral blood sample, and the peripheral blood mononuclear cells from that sample were used for TCR beta sequencing. Genomic DNA was extracted from the blood cell samples with the Qiagen DNeasy Blood Extraction Kit. The CDR3, from cysteine to phenylalanine, totals 12 residues. Only the CDR3 portion is preserved as DNA: 36 bases, with reading frame beginning at the first base. The trim is 8 bases for V and 2 bases for J, with a gap of 9 bases between the germline ends. CDR1 is given as KGHSH and CDR2 as LQKENI, both from the germline V gene. Receptor libraries were prepared by the immunoSEQ multiplex PCR assay. For the multiplex PCR, a mixture combining 60 forward primers for TCR Vbeta segments and 13 reverse primers for TCR Jbeta segments was used. Amplification of the CDR3 region of rearranged TCR beta genes was performed with a multiplex PCR assay on genomic DNA. The amplified TCR beta libraries were sequenced on the Illumina HiSeq System as 87-base-pair reads. Regarding the original processing steps: Across the roughly 640 repertoires, a later analysis counted 78 million or so unique TCR beta chains, about 10 million of which were shared by at least two donors. A nearest-neighbor algorithm error-corrected the raw reads and collapsed the reads into unique sequences, merging closely related sequences to remove PCR and sequencing errors. To assign V, D and J gene segments, CDR3 sequences were aligned to IMGT reference sequences. For a sequence to be retained, at least a six-nucleotide match to both a V gene segment and a J gene segment was required. Rearrangements were called productive when the CDR3 lacked stop codons and stayed in frame with V and J; all others were non-productive. CDR3 was defined by IMGT convention, running from the second conserved V-encoded cysteine to the conserved J-encoded phenylalanine. In an earlier analysis of 500 to 650 of the donors, sequences lacking an unambiguous match to a single V gene segment were excluded. An earlier analysis of almost 600 of the donors classified V segments as functional when productive rearrangements were above 56.7% and as segregating when the standard deviation between donors was above 5%. To diagnose cytomegalovirus status from the catalog of TCR beta chain sequences, a statistical classification framework was built. A later analysis assigned V and J genes by comparing TCR nucleotide sequences with IMGT/GENE-DB human TR gene sequences. The TCRdist pipeline was used in a later analysis to assign CDR3 sequences and most-parsimonious VDJ recombination scenarios. In a later analysis, each TCR beta chain was defined by its CDR3 amino acid sequence together with its V-gene family, and reads without a unique V-gene family were excluded. In a later analysis, approximately 640 highly shared, low-generation-probability nucleotide sequences were removed to address suspected cross-contamination and a sequencing artifact. For each public chain, a later analysis derived a clonal expansion index from normalized ranks of inferred template counts within each repertoire. A later analysis computed generation probabilities with a VDJ recombination model fitted to out-of-frame rearrangements, and checked the results against IGoR. Hypergeometric tests were used in a later analysis to score TCR-TCR, TCR-HLA and TCR-CMV co-occurrence, with a repertoire-size bias correction applied to the TCR pairs. False discovery rates were estimated in a later analysis by permuting HLA or CMV assignments 20 times. In a later analysis, co-occurring TCRs were grouped using DBSCAN, with TCRdist sequence similarity added in when clustering inside HLA-allele-positive subsets. Repertoires with fewer than 30,000 or more than 120,000 public chains were left out of co-occurrence clustering, as were five repertoires with anomalous nucleotide sharing. TCRdb retrieved this table from immuneACCESS and kept in-frame rearrangements only. Not all clones are present; in checked studies, unresolved V genes account for under half, and no reason is known for the remainder. D and trimming come from the DNA, and the V and J calls and clone size come from that table. This sample comprises about 180,000 clones, roughly 75% of them detected only once. 1% of the sample rests with the top ten.

Paper-wide results and their limitations: For the cohort, immune exposure information was limited to CMV serostatus. Most TCR sequences were seen in very few donors, while some public TCRs were found in many individuals. The presence/absence analyses assumed that sequencing depth was roughly uniform across donors, and that assumption may not be true. In this cohort, only TCR beta chains were sequenced, and detectable features were limited by the absence of alpha or paired-chain data. A cluster of highly shared sequence variants was judged likely to represent a technical artifact of the sequencing pipeline. According to the authors, the approach could potentially be generalized to other disease states and immunological phenotypes. The study listed over 150 TCR beta chains as associated with cytomegalovirus. In a later analysis, several top co-occurrence clusters were reported to appear linked to parvovirus B19, influenza, CMV and Epstein-Barr virus. In a later analysis, the rate of TCR association differed among HLA loci, with DRB1 alleles having the most associated TCRs and HLA-C alleles having the fewest. Most CMV-associated TCR beta chains appeared to be HLA-restricted in a later analysis, and the HLA associations seemed to be driven largely by CMV exposure. In vitro tests confirmed that a few of the cytomegalovirus-associated TCR beta chains recognize cytomegalovirus antigens. A later genetic analysis reported fewer N-insertions in productive TCRs among donors in an Asian-associated ancestry cluster than the roughly 700-donor mean. Correlated functional status among segregating V segments might reflect linkage disequilibrium, but an unknown experimental factor could not be ruled out. When HLA alleles, especially DR and DQ, strongly co-occurred, attributing TCR associations to individual alleles was difficult. In a later genetic analysis, a missense DCLRE1C variant was associated with V-gene and J-gene trimming of TCR beta chains, and the association was replicated in an independent cohort. At a false discovery rate of 0.05, a later analysis linked fewer than 20,000 TCR beta sequences to specific HLA alleles. Some IMGT-functional V segments, including TRBV6-2 and TRBV6-3, could not be distinguished by the 87-base-pair reads and were therefore excluded. Because HLA typing was unavailable for some donors at each locus, only the typed subset was used in association tests. Cytomegalovirus status was reported to be diagnosed by the classifier with high specificity and sensitivity in both the original and validation cohorts. Some 15 rarely observed V segments, including chromosome 9 orphons, were excluded from the earlier analysis of about 610 of the donors because counts were too low. A further reported finding was that TCR beta sequences accurately predicted the HLA-A and HLA-B alleles for most subjects in the first cohort. In an earlier analysis of 587 of the donors, most TCR beta V segments appeared in productive rearrangements about 87% or about 30% of the time, broadly matching IMGT annotations. In a later analysis, HLA-associated TCR beta chains showed more clonal expansion and lower generation probabilities than non-associated chains that were equally common.

The sample taken for sequencing was PBMCs. The rearranged chain carries TRBV18 and TRBJ2-5; the D gene is possibly TRBD1, with 7 bases matching. The TCR sequence derives from a woman aged 45-65 years in good health and CMV-seropositive. CDR3 reads: CASQGGQETQYF. The base sequence is TGTGCCAGCCAGGGGGGACAAGAGACCCAGTACTTC.